The 19 T cell receptor beta chains in this list originate from one sample, sequenced in a study of T cells of healthy individuals. TCRdb reprocessed the 5' RACE reads with MiXCR, giving one entry per CDR3 protein. The table has approximately 89,000 distinct CDR3 sequences, about 5% seen once. These receptors all stem from a female donor in good health.

At least ten counts were recorded for this clonotype. V usage is TRBV27 and J usage is TRBJ2-7; D not certain. The CDR3 is 13 residues long. Germline CDR1 reads MNHEY; CDR2 reads SMNVEV (reference sequence). V shed 5 bases and J shed 7 bases, with 15 bases lying between them. The CDR3 DNA follows: TGTGCCAGCAGTAACGGACCCGTCTCTGAGCAGTACTTC. This translates into CASSNGPVSEQYF.

This clonotype was recorded at least ten times. V and J are TRBV29-1 and TRBJ2-3, with 7 bases identical to TRBD2. The trim removed 4 bases at V and 4 bases at J, leaving 5 bases unmatched. The CDR3 contains 13 residues. CDR1 SQVTM and CDR2 ANQGSEA come from the germline V gene. DNA of the CDR3: TGCAGCGTTGGGCGGGAGCTTTCAGATACGCAGTATTTT. Translated, it gives CSVGRELSDTQYF.

The chain uses TRBV5-6 and TRBJ1-5; D not certain. V dropped 3 bases and J dropped 0 bases, with 13 bases sitting between them. Germline V gene sequence: CDR1 SGHDT, CDR2 YYEEEE. The CDR3 runs 16 residues. The CDR3 nucleotides read TGTGCCAGCAGCTCGCCGTATGGGGTTAGCAATCAGCCCCAGCATTTT. This encodes CASSSPYGVSNQPQHF.

This clonotype has just a few counts. V usage is TRBV20-1 and J usage is TRBJ2-1; 7 bases are shared with TRBD2. V was clipped by 5 bases and J by 5 bases; unmatched bases: 6. This CDR3 region has 13 residues. Germline lookup yields CDR1 DFQATT and CDR2 SNEGSKA (reference sequence). This chain's CDR3 is CSAGGTNNNEQFF. The CDR3 region has the DNA TGCAGTGCTGGTGGGACTAATAACAATGAGCAGTTCTTC.

The V call is TRBV20-1, the J call TRBJ2-1; D remains ambiguous. The germline gives CDR1 DFQATT, CDR2 SNEGSKA (reference sequence). The CDR3 has 13 residues. The V end was cut by 3 bases, the J end by 5 bases, with 11 bases between. The CDR3: CSASEGNNNEQFF. The CDR3 nucleotides read TGCAGTGCTAGTGAAGGAAATAACAATGAGCAGTTCTTC.

V is TRBV27 and J is TRBJ1-5; D not certain. Looked up from germline, CDR1 is MNHEY and CDR2 is SMNVEV (reference sequence). Trimming took 3 bases from V and 6 from J, leaving 9 bases between them. CDR3 size: 13 residues. The CDR3 nucleotides read TGTGCCAGCAGTTTGATGGATGGTCAGCCCCAGCATTTT. It specifies CASSLMDGQPQHF.

As regards this clonotype: A much larger clone lies one base from this, so it may be a read error. V and J are TRBV4-1 and TRBJ1-2; TRBD1 agrees at 8 bases. V dropped 3 bases and J dropped 6; count of bases not matched to a gene: 12. Germline lookup yields CDR1 MGHRA and CDR2 YSYEKL. This CDR3 contains 16 residues. CDR3 bases: TGCGCCAGCAGCCAGAGATGGGACAGGCCAGCCAATGGCTACACCTTC. This sequence encodes CASSQRWDRPANGYTF.

This clonotype was observed a handful of times. The V call is TRBV30, the J call TRBJ2-3, with 8 bases that match TRBD2. With 3 bases clipped from V and 6 bases from J, the junction kept 2 bases outside the gene matches. This CDR3 has 12 residues. Looked up from germline, CDR1 is GTSNPN and CDR2 is SVGIG (reference sequence). In DNA, the CDR3 is TGTGCCTGGAGCCGGGAGGGGGATACGCAGTATTTT. It encodes CAWSREGDTQYF. The whole variable domain, filled in from reference TRBV30 and TRBJ2-3, reads SQTIHQWPATLVQPVGSPLSLECTVEGTSNPNLYWYRQAAGRGLQLLFYSVGIGQISSEVPQNLSASRPQDRQFILSSKKLLLSDSGFYLCAWSREGDTQYFGPGTRLTVL.

This clonotype was seen at least ten times. The V call is TRBV25-1, the J call TRBJ1-2, with 12 bases that match TRBD1. There are 16 residues in the CDR3. The trim removed 4 bases at V and 4 bases at J, leaving 7 bases unmatched. From germline, CDR1 is MGHDK and CDR2 SYGVNS. The CDR3 spells CASSVPGTGGLYGYTF. DNA for the CDR3: TGTGCCAGCAGTGTTCCAGGGACAGGGGGCCTCTATGGCTACACCTTC.

The chain couples TRBV6-5 to TRBJ2-6; 8 bases fit TRBD1. V trimming: 2 bases; J trimming: 1 base; junction bases outside the gene matches: 10. The CDR3 is 19 amino acids. Germline V lookup: CDR1 MNHEY, CDR2 SVGAGI. The CDR3 region has the DNA TGTGCCAGCAGTTACCAGTTACCTGGACAGGGATCTGGGGCCAACGTCCTGACTTTC. Translated: CASSYQLPGQGSGANVLTF.

This clonotype was counted a few times. This chain joins TRBV20-1 and TRBJ1-4, with TRBD1 as a possible D gene (5 bases). Trimming stripped 0 bases from V and 9 bases from J, with 14 bases between. CDR3 length: 14 residues. Germline assignment: CDR1 DFQATT and CDR2 SNEGSKA (reference sequence). CDR3 sequence: CSARDGAPPQKLFF. For the CDR3, the DNA is TGCAGTGCTAGAGATGGGGCGCCACCCCAAAAACTGTTTTTT.

Many counts were recorded for this clonotype. This chain connects TRBV24-1 to TRBJ2-1; 10 bases map to TRBD2. The CDR3 runs 16 residues. Germline-derived CDR1 and CDR2 are KGHDR and SFDVKD. V dropped 5 bases and J dropped 12; count of bases not matched to a gene: 15. The CDR3 spells CATSGPGLAHPHGQFF. The CDR3 bases are TGTGCCACCAGTGGGCCGGGACTAGCGCACCCCCATGGGCAGTTCTTC.

In this sample, this clonotype turned up many times. The chain is built from TRBV6-1 and TRBJ2-7, with D maybe TRBD1 (5 bases). CDR3 length: 11 amino acids. Trimming cost V 11 bases and J 6 bases, with 14 bases left between them. Looked up from germline, CDR1 is MNHNS and CDR2 is SASEGT. This chain's CDR3 is CALTALSEQYF. In DNA form, the CDR3 reads TGTGCCTTGACAGCCCTTAGCGAGCAGTACTTC.

This clonotype was seen a handful of times. The genes are TRBV5-8 and TRBJ1-5, with D tentatively TRBD1 (5 bases). Germline CDR1 is SGHTS and CDR2 is YDEGEE. CDR3 length: 15 residues. The V and J ends lost 4 bases and 0 bases respectively, with 11 bases between them. CDR3: CASSPWGDSNQPQHF. The CDR3 DNA reads as TGTGCCAGCAGCCCATGGGGGGATAGCAATCAGCCCCAGCATTTT.

This clonotype has just a few counts. The chain is built from TRBV12-3 or TRBV12-4 and TRBJ1-5; 7 bases line up with TRBD1. This CDR3 is 15 amino acids long. V shed 5 bases, J shed 2 bases, and the junction held 6 bases outside the gene matches. CDR3 sequence reads: CASSPGGIGNQPQHF. The CDR3, as DNA: TGTGCCAGCAGTCCAGGGGGAATAGGCAATCAGCCCCAGCATTTT.

There are many counts of this clonotype. The CDR3 bases are TGTGCCAGCAAGAGACCGGAGGCCCTCTACAATGAGCAGTTCTTC. Protein product: CASKRPEALYNEQFF. The V call is TRBV6-6, the J call TRBJ2-1, with D maybe TRBD2 (5 bases). From germline, CDR1 is MNHNY and CDR2 SVGAGI (reference sequence). Trimming left V 7 bases short and J 3 bases short, with 16 bases between. CDR3 size: 15 residues.

This clonotype appeared a few times. V usage is TRBV18 and J usage is TRBJ2-1; D gene unclear. CDR3 size: 13 residues. Germline values: CDR1 KGHSH, CDR2 LQKENI. V was cut by 5 bases and J by 6 bases, with 11 bases left in between. The CDR3 coding sequence is TGTGCCAGCTCAGCCCAGGAGATCAATGAGCAGTTCTTC. It yields the protein CASSAQEINEQFF.

Of note for this clonotype: Just one base apart from a much larger clone, this may be a read error. This chain connects TRBV24-1 to TRBJ2-2; TRBD2 aligns across 10 bases. CDR3 length equals 18 residues. Per germline, CDR1 KGHDR and CDR2 SFDVKD. The CDR3 loop is CATSDSLLAGANTEELFF. CDR3 in DNA: TGTGCCACCAGTGATTCCCTGCTAGCGGGGGCGAACACCGAGGAGCTGTTTTTT.

The chain links TRBV12-3 or TRBV12-4 to TRBJ1-2, with D uncertain. There are 15 residues in the CDR3. Trimming stripped 1 base from V and 9 bases from J, with 18 bases between. This CDR3 reads CASSLGGLGDISYTF. The CDR3 DNA reads TGTGCCAGCAGTTTAGGGGGATTGGGTGACATTAGCTACACCTTC.